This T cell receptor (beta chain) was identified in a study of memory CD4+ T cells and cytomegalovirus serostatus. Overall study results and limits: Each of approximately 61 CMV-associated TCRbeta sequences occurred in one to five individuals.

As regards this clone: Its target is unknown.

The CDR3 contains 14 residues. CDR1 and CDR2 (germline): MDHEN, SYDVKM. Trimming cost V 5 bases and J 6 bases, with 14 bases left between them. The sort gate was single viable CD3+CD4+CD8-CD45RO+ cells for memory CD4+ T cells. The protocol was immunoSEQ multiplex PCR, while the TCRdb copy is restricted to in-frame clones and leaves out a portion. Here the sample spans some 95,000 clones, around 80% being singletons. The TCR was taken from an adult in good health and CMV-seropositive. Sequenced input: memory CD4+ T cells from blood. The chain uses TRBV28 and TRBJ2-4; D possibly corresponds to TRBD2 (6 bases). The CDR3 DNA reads TGTGCCAGCAGTCCCCCCGGAGGGTTAAACATTCAGTACTTC. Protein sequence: CASSPPGGLNIQYF.